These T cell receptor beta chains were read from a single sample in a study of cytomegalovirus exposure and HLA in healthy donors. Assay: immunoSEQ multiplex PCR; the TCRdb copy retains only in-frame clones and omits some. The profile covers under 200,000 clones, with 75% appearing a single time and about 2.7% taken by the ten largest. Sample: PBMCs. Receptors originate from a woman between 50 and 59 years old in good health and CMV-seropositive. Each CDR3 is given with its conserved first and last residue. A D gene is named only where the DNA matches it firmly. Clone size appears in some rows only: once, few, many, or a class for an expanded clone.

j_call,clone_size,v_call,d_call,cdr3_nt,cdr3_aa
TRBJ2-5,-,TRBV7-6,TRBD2,TGTGCCAGCAGCTTAGTGGCGGGACTAGCGGGGAGGGAGACCCAGTACTTC,CASSLVAGLAGRETQYF
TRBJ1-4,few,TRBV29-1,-,TGCAGCGTTGAGAGTTTAGGGCAGGGTGAAAAACTGTTTTTT,CSVESLGQGEKLFF
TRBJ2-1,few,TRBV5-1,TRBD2,TGCGCCAGCAGCTCCTCGCGGGGCGGGGGGGGCCTAGGGGAGCAGTTCTTC,CASSSSRGGGGLGEQFF
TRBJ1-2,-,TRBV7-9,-,TGTGCCAGCAGCTTAGAACACAGGTCTGGATATGGCTACACCTTC,CASSLEHRSGYGYTF
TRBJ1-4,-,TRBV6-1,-,TGTGCCACCTCCCGGGGGGCGGCTAATGAAAAACTGTTTTTT,CATSRGAANEKLFF
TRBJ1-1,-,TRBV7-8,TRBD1,TGTGCCAGCAGCTGGCGGGACAGCAGGACGAACACTGAAGCTTTCTTT,CASSWRDSRTNTEAFF
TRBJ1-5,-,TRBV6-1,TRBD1,TGTGCCAGCAGTGAAGGCAGGGGGGCGCAGCCCCAGCATTTT,CASSEGRGAQPQHF
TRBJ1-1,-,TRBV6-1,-,TGTGCCAGCAGTGAAGGAGGAATTGCGCGCGCTTTCTTT,CASSEGGIARAFF
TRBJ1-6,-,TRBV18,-,TGTGCCAGCTCCCTTGCGGGGGTCTCCTCCTATAATTCACCCCTCCACTTT,CASSLAGVSSYNSPLHF
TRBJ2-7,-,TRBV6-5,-,TGTGCCAGTGAGGGGACAAATTCCTACGAGCAGTACTTC,CASEGTNSYEQYF
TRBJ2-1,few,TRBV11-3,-,TGTGCCAGCAGCTTACGGCGGGGGCCCTACAATGAGCAGTTCTTC,CASSLRRGPYNEQFF
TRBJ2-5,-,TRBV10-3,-,TGTGCCAGCAACCGGGAACTTCAAGAGACCCAGTACTTC,CASNRELQETQYF
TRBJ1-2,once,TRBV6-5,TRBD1,TGTGCCAGCAGTCGGGGACAGGGTGGAGGATATGGCTACACCTTC,CASSRGQGGGYGYTF
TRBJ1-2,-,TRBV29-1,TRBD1,TGCAGCGTTGCGGACAGGGTGGTTTGGTGGCAAGCTAACTATGGCTACACCTTC,CSVADRVVWWQANYGYTF
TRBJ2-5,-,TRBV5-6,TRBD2,TGTGCCAGCAGCCCAGGGACTAGCGGGGGGGCCAGCAAGACCCAGTACTTC,CASSPGTSGGASKTQYF
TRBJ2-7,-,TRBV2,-,TGTGCCAGCAGTGATCAGGGGGGATCCTACGAGCAGTACTTC,CASSDQGGSYEQYF
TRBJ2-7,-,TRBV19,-,TGTGCCAGCGCACGCCACAAGACAGGCGCCTACGAGCAGTACTTC,CASARHKTGAYEQYF
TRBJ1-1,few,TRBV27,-,TGTGCCAGCCAGACAGGAATGAACACTGAAGCTTTCTTT,CASQTGMNTEAFF
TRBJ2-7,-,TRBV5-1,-,TGCGCCAGCAGCTTGGAGCAGGGGTTCGAGCAGTACTTC,CASSLEQGFEQYF
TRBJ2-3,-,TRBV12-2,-,TGTGCAAGTCGCTTAATGAGTTTCCCTTGTCGGGTGCAGTATTTT,CASRLMSFPCRVQYF
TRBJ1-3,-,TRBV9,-,TGTGCCAGCGGTTTGGAACAGGGCCTCAGAAACACCATATATTTT,CASGLEQGLRNTIYF
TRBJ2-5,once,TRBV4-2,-,TGTGCCAGCAGCCAAGATCGGGCGGGGCAAGAGACCCAGTACTTC,CASSQDRAGQETQYF
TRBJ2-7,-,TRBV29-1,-,TGCAGCGGGGAGTCGGGGGACGAGCAGTACTTC,CSGESGDEQYF
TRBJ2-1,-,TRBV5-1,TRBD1,TGCGCCAGCAGCTTAAACAGGGGGACGGATAATGAGCAGTTCTTC,CASSLNRGTDNEQFF